Here is one TCR beta chain with its context. Under the authors' procedure: Reference gene primer amplification in the assay estimated nucleated cell counts. TCRdb's table, derived via immunoSEQ multiplex PCR, lists solely in-frame clones and lacks some. For V, J and clone size, that table is used; D and trimming come from the DNA. The sample carries 97,000 or so clones, around nine tenths recorded once. Germline V gives CDR1 MNHEY, CDR2 SVGAGI. V lost 6 bases and J lost 5, with 13 bases in between. This CDR3 contains 13 residues. This sample stems from a study of blood T cell repertoires in COVID-19. Overall study: There were acute and convalescent COVID-19 samples, and they came from the United States, Italy and Spain. PBMCs, B-cell-depleted T cells, or T cells were the source of the cDNA or gDNA that made up the material.

J is TRBJ1-2 and V is TRBV6-5; D is possibly TRBD1 (5 bases). Sequenced material: peripheral blood. This sequence was found in a man aged 45-65 years with active COVID-19. For the CDR3, the DNA is TGTGCCAGCAGCCTTGACAGCGGGTATGGCTACACCTTC. Translated, it gives CASSLDSGYGYTF.